This paragraph covers one T cell receptor (beta chain) sequence. This sample stems from a study of blood T cell repertoires in COVID-19. Whole-study context: Acute and convalescent COVID-19 samples came from the United States, Italy and Spain. T cells, B-cell-depleted T cells, or PBMCs supplied cDNA or gDNA.

Original data processing: Amplifying reference gene primers gave estimates of nucleated cell counts. The assay was immunoSEQ multiplex PCR, and TCRdb's table has in-frame clones only and misses some. V and J calls and clone size follow that table, whereas D and trimming were derived from the DNA. Of about 200,000 clones in the sample, 70% to 90% are singletons; the top ten hold 4.5% to 5%. CDR1 LGHDT and CDR2 YNNKEL come from the germline V gene (reference sequence). Trimming left V 0 bases short and J 6 bases short, with 16 bases between. This CDR3 contains 16 residues. The sequence came from a woman at least 80 years old with acute or convalescent COVID-19. The sample comprised peripheral blood. The V call is TRBV3-1 (or the pseudogene TRBV3-2), the J call TRBJ2-3, with D perhaps TRBD2 (6 bases). CDR3 region: CASSQELASPLDTQYF. The CDR3 region has the DNA TGTGCCAGCAGCCAAGAGCTAGCGAGTCCTCTCGATACGCAGTATTTT.